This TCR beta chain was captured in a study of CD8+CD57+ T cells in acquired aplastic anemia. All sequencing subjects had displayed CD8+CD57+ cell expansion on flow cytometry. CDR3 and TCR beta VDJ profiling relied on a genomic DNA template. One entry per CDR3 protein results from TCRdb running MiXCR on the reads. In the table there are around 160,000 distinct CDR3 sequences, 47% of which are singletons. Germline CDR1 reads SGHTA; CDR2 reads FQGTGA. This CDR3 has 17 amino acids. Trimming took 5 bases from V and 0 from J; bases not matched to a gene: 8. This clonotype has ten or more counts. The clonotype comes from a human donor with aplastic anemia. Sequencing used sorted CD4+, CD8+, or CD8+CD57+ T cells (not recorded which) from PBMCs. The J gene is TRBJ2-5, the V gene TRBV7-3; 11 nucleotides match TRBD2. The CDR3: CASSKVAGGTNQETQYF. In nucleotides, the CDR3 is TGTGCCAGCAGCAAAGTAGCGGGAGGGACAAACCAAGAGACCCAGTACTTC. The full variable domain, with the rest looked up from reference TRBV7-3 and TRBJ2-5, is GAGVSQTPSNKVTEKGKYVELRCDPISGHTALYWYRQSLGQGPEFLIYFQGTGAADDSGLPNDRFFAVRPEGSVSTLKIQRTERGDSAVYLCASSKVAGGTNQETQYFGPGTRLLVL.